A single sample is the source of the 32 T cell receptor beta chains below, sequenced in a study of blood T cell repertoires in COVID-19. Assay: immunoSEQ multiplex PCR; the TCRdb copy retains only in-frame clones and omits some. Of around 200,000 clones in the sample, less than 85% were seen once. Specimen: PBMCs or T cells enriched from blood (not recorded which). These TCRs come from a middle-aged man who had recovered from COVID-19.

The V gene is TRBV3-1 (or the pseudogene TRBV3-2), the J gene TRBJ2-2, with 10 bases aligning to TRBD2. The ends lost 1 base at V and 0 bases at J; junction bases unmatched: 5. The CDR3 extends over 18 amino acids. The germline V gene encodes CDR1 LGHDT and CDR2 YNNKEL (reference sequence). The CDR3 DNA sequence: TGTGCCAGCAGCCAAGTAAGCGGACTAGCGGCGAACACCGGGGAGCTGTTTTTT. Protein product: CASSQVSGLAANTGELFF.

In its sample, this clone was seen once. The V and J genes are TRBV5-4 and TRBJ2-2; 10 nucleotides agree with TRBD2. The trim removed 0 bases at V and 5 bases at J, leaving 10 bases unmatched. The CDR3 covers 18 residues. Looked up from germline, CDR1 is SGHNT and CDR2 is YYREEE (reference sequence). The CDR3 DNA reads as TGTGCCAGCAGCTTGGGGGGGCCTAGCGGGAGAGGTACCGGGGAGCTGTTTTTT. This translates into CASSLGGPSGRGTGELFF. Full variable domain (missing parts from reference TRBV5-4 and TRBJ2-2): ETGVTQSPTHLIKTRGQQVTLRCSSQSGHNTVSWYQQALGQGPQFIFQYYREEENGRGNFPPRFSGLQFPNYSSELNVNALELDDSALYLCASSLGGPSGRGTGELFFGEGSRLTVL.

V and J are TRBV11-1 and TRBJ2-7; TRBD2 is a possible D gene (5 bases). The CDR3 is made up of 14 amino acids. The V end lost 7 bases, the J end lost 6 bases, and 19 bases lay between the germline ends. CDR1 and CDR2 from the germline V gene are SGHAT and FQDESV (reference sequence). The CDR3: CASTSGSLASEQYF. CDR3 DNA sequence: TGTGCCAGCACCTCAGGCAGTCTAGCCAGCGAGCAGTACTTC.

The chain has TRBV11-2 and TRBJ2-4; maybe TRBD1 (6 bases). V dropped 4 bases and J dropped 5 bases, with 18 bases sitting between them. CDR1 is SGHAT and CDR2 is FQNNGV in the germline V gene. The CDR3 covers 16 residues. The CDR3 coding sequence is TGTGCCAGCAGCTCCCGCTCGAGGGGGTGGCAAAACATTCAGTACTTC. It encodes CASSSRSRGWQNIQYF.

The V call is TRBV30, the J call TRBJ1-5; maybe TRBD1 (5 bases). The CDR3 extends over 14 amino acids. The V gene's germline CDR1 is GTSNPN and CDR2 SVGIG (reference sequence). Between the trimmed V and J ends, which lost 2 bases and 0 bases, there was a span of 8 bases. The CDR3 DNA reads TGTGCCTGGAGTCAGGGATTTAGCAATCAGCCCCAGCATTTT. As protein: CAWSQGFSNQPQHF. The variable domain in full, with the rest retrieved from reference TRBV30 and TRBJ1-5, is SQTIHQWPATLVQPVGSPLSLECTVEGTSNPNLYWYRQAAGRGLQLLFYSVGIGQISSEVPQNLSASRPQDRQFILSSKKLLLSDSGFYLCAWSQGFSNQPQHFGDGTRLSIL.

The J gene is TRBJ1-6, the V gene TRBV1; TRBD1 reflects the table's D call only, with no check against the DNA. TRBV1 is flagged as a pseudogene. The length of the CDR3 is 16 residues. CDR3 region: CTSSPEQGRGNSPLHF. CDR3 DNA: TGCACCAGCAGCCCAGAACAGGGTCGGGGTAATTCACCCCTCCACTTT.

Only a few counts were recorded for this clone. The chain links TRBV3-1 (or the pseudogene TRBV3-2) to TRBJ1-1, with D maybe TRBD1 (5 bases). Germline lookup yields CDR1 LGHDT and CDR2 YNNKEL (reference sequence). This CDR3 spans 12 amino acids. V was cut by 8 bases and J by 1 base, with 8 bases left in between. The CDR3 region is CASRQTNTEAFF. The CDR3 nucleotides are TGTGCCAGCCGACAGACGAACACTGAAGCTTTCTTT.

This clone was counted once. This sequence joins TRBV6-2 or TRBV6-3 and TRBJ2-1; a weak D match, TRBD2 (5 bases). The CDR3 runs 15 residues. V lost 2 bases and J 8 bases, leaving 16 bases between the germline ends. Germline assignment: CDR1 MNHEY and CDR2 SVGEGT. The CDR3 protein is CASSYMRAKRDEQFF. CDR3 sequence (DNA): TGTGCCAGCAGTTACATGAGGGCCAAGAGGGATGAGCAGTTCTTC.

Comment on this clone: The identical CDR3 is also encoded by other nucleotide sequences in the sample. The rearrangement joins TRBV7-9 to TRBJ1-5; 7 bases line up with TRBD1. The CDR3 loop spans 15 amino acids. Per the germline V gene, CDR1 is SEHNR and CDR2 is FQNEAQ (reference sequence). The V segment lost 6 bases and the J segment 3 bases; nucleotides outside the gene matches: 8. CDR3 protein: CASSYGQVYNQPQHF. CDR3 nucleotides: TGTGCCAGCAGTTACGGACAGGTCTACAATCAGCCCCAGCATTTT.

The rearrangement links TRBV5-1 to TRBJ1-4; 8 bases fit TRBD1. V lost 3 bases, J lost 1 base, and 2 bases stayed unmatched. The germline V gene encodes CDR1 SGHRS and CDR2 YFSETQ. The CDR3 loop spans 15 amino acids. The CDR3 protein is CASSWGTGTNEKLFF. CDR3 in DNA: TGCGCCAGCAGCTGGGGGACAGGAACTAATGAAAAACTGTTTTTT.

This clone has only a few counts. The V and J genes are TRBV7-2 and TRBJ1-4; TRBD1 might be the D (5 bases). CDR1 is SGHTA and CDR2 is FQGNSA in the germline V gene. The CDR3 extends over 15 amino acids. Trimming took off 5 bases at V and 4 bases at J, with 14 bases between the two ends. The CDR3 region has the DNA TGTGCCAGCAGCCCCAGACAGCCAATTAATGAAAAACTGTTTTTT. This encodes CASSPRQPINEKLFF.

The chain couples TRBV15 to TRBJ2-7; 11 nucleotides match TRBD2. Looked up from germline, CDR1 is LNHNV and CDR2 is YYDKDF (reference sequence). The junction had 4 bases not matched to a gene; V was cut back by 5 bases and J by 4 bases. The CDR3 loop spans 14 amino acids. This chain's CDR3 is CATSEGLADYEQYF. The CDR3 DNA follows: TGTGCCACCAGCGAGGGACTAGCGGATTACGAGCAGTACTTC.

The chain recombines TRBV27 with TRBJ1-6; unclear D gene. V dropped 6 bases and J dropped 7 bases, with 13 bases sitting between them. Per the germline V gene, CDR1 is MNHEY and CDR2 is SMNVEV (reference sequence). The CDR3 consists of 14 residues. The CDR3 nucleotides are TGTGCCAGCAGCTATACAGCGGAGAATTCACCCCTCCACTTT. Its translation: CASSYTAENSPLHF.

This sequence joins TRBV19 and TRBJ1-5; D is possibly TRBD1 (5 bases). CDR3 length equals 14 residues. Germline V gene sequence: CDR1 LNHDA, CDR2 SQIVND (reference sequence). V dropped 4 bases and J dropped 7 bases, with 14 bases sitting between them. The CDR3 reads CASSNLRVGQPQHF. The DNA of the CDR3 is TGTGCCAGTAGTAACCTCAGGGTCGGGCAGCCCCAGCATTTT.

V and J are TRBV30 and TRBJ1-2; tentative D call: TRBD1 (5 bases). The ends were cut back, 0 bases at V and 6 bases at J, with 11 bases in the middle. Looked up from germline, CDR1 is GTSNPN and CDR2 is SVGIG (reference sequence). This CDR3 spans 13 amino acids. The CDR3 protein is CAWSVRTNHGYTF. The CDR3 nucleotides read TGTGCCTGGAGTGTACGGACAAACCATGGCTACACCTTC.

This clone was seen a handful of times. The rearrangement joins TRBV7-8 to TRBJ2-1, with 8 bases lining up with TRBD1. The germline V gene encodes CDR1 SGHVS and CDR2 FQNEAQ. The junction had 5 bases not matched to a gene; V was cut back by 10 bases and J by 3 bases. This CDR3 has 13 residues. Here the CDR3 DNA reads TGTGCCACGGGACAGGAGCGCTACAATGAGCAGTTCTTC. Protein: CATGQERYNEQFF.

This chain links TRBV5-5 with TRBJ1-5, with 7 bases that match TRBD1. J gave up 2 bases and V 0 bases, and 2 bases lay outside the gene matches. The germline gives CDR1 SGHKS, CDR2 YYEKEE (reference sequence). The CDR3 length is 15 residues. The CDR3 DNA sequence: TGTGCCAGCAGCTTGGACGGACAGGGCAATCAGCCCCAGCATTTT. It is translated as CASSLDGQGNQPQHF.

This sequence joins TRBV7-9 and TRBJ2-1; 8 bases line up with TRBD2. The length of the CDR3 is 16 residues. Germline CDR1 reads SEHNR; CDR2 reads FQNEAQ (reference sequence). V gave up 4 bases and J gave up 8 bases; unmatched junction bases: 13. The CDR3 loop reads CASSSTIAGLTHEQFF. The CDR3 DNA reads TGTGCCAGCAGCTCGACAATAGCGGGACTAACCCATGAGCAGTTCTTC.

This chain links TRBV6-2 or TRBV6-3 with TRBJ2-3; 10 bases map to TRBD2. Losses at the gene ends were 6 bases for V and 5 bases for J; bases not matched to a gene: 14. The CDR3 runs to 17 residues. The germline V gene encodes CDR1 MNHEY and CDR2 SVGEGT. The CDR3 sequence: CASSAGTSVVRGDTQYF. CDR3 nucleotides: TGTGCCAGCAGCGCCGGGACTAGCGTAGTACGGGGAGATACGCAGTATTTT.

The chain recombines TRBV6-5 with TRBJ2-5; 14 positions agree with TRBD2. The length of the CDR3 is 14 residues. Per the germline V gene, CDR1 is MNHEY and CDR2 is SVGAGI. The ends lost 7 bases at V and 5 bases at J; junction bases unmatched: 3. The CDR3 protein is CASTGTSGSETQYF. The CDR3 DNA follows: TGTGCCAGCACTGGGACTAGCGGGAGCGAGACCCAGTACTTC.

This clone was counted at least ten times. The chain links TRBV25-1 to TRBJ1-1; no reliable D call. V shed 3 bases and J shed 1 base, with 6 bases lying between them. CDR3 length equals 13 residues. Germline V gene sequence: CDR1 MGHDK, CDR2 SYGVNS. The CDR3: CASSEWQNTEAFF. CDR3 coding DNA: TGTGCCAGCAGTGAGTGGCAGAACACTGAAGCTTTCTTT.

The chain combines TRBV2 with TRBJ2-1; 7 positions match TRBD2. Germline CDR1 and CDR2: SNHLY and FYNNEI. This CDR3 is 14 amino acids long. J lost 8 bases, V lost 5 bases, and 9 bases had no gene match. Written as DNA, the CDR3 is TGTGCCAGCAGTTCGTGGGAGGGCCAGGATGAGCAGTTCTTC. It translates to CASSSWEGQDEQFF.

CDR3 nucleotide sequence: TGTGCCAGCAGTTACCATAGGGGCTCTAGCGGGGAGCTGTTTTTT. Its translation is CASSYHRGSSGELFF. The gene calls are TRBV6-5 and TRBJ2-2; tentatively, D is TRBD1 (5 bases). CDR1 and CDR2 from the germline V gene are MNHEY and SVGAGI. V was pared by 2 bases and J by 7 bases, with 14 bases between. The CDR3 extends over 15 amino acids.

The rearrangement joins TRBV5-5 to TRBJ2-5; D not resolved. Germline V gene lookup returns CDR1 SGHKS and CDR2 YYEKEE (reference sequence). The CDR3 extends over 14 amino acids. V gave up 1 base and J gave up 5 bases, with 12 bases separating them. The CDR3: CASSLSVAGETQYF. CDR3 DNA sequence: TGTGCCAGCAGCTTGTCAGTGGCCGGGGAGACCCAGTACTTC. The full variable domain, completed using reference TRBV5-5 and TRBJ2-5, is DAGVTQSPTHLIKTRGQQVTLRCSPISGHKSVSWYQQVLGQGPQFIFQYYEKEERGRGNFPDRFSARQFPNYSSELNVNALLLGDSALYLCASSLSVAGETQYFGPGTRLLVL.

The chain links TRBV30 to TRBJ2-7; 11 nucleotides line up with TRBD2. The CDR3 totals 14 residues. After removal of 0 bases from V and 6 bases from J, the junction contained 4 bases not matched to a gene. Per germline, CDR1 GTSNPN and CDR2 SVGIG (reference sequence). CDR3 coding DNA: TGTGCCTGGAGTGTAACTAGCGGGAGTGGCGAGCAGTACTTC. Protein product: CAWSVTSGSGEQYF. The entire variable domain, with the rest obtained from reference TRBV30 and TRBJ2-7, is as follows: SQTIHQWPATLVQPVGSPLSLECTVEGTSNPNLYWYRQAAGRGLQLLFYSVGIGQISSEVPQNLSASRPQDRQFILSSKKLLLSDSGFYLCAWSVTSGSGEQYFGPGTRLTVT.

This clone was counted a few times. The rearrangement links TRBV27 to TRBJ1-5, with a tentative D call TRBD1 (5 bases). Germline V gene lookup returns CDR1 MNHEY and CDR2 SMNVEV (reference sequence). V was pared by 2 bases and J by 2 bases, with 7 bases between. The CDR3 is made up of 14 amino acids. CDR3: CASSLQGGNQPQHF. CDR3 DNA: TGTGCCAGCAGTTTACAAGGGGGCAATCAGCCCCAGCATTTT.

The chain is built from TRBV3-1 (or the pseudogene TRBV3-2) and TRBJ2-1, with D unclear. The CDR3 spans 15 residues. V was shortened by 0 bases and J by 0 bases, with 6 bases between the two germline ends. Per the germline V gene, CDR1 is LGHDT and CDR2 is YNNKEL (reference sequence). CDR3 amino acids: CASSQDPSSYNEQFF. CDR3 in DNA: TGTGCCAGCAGCCAAGACCCGAGCTCCTACAATGAGCAGTTCTTC.

This clone showed up many times. This chain joins TRBV6-5 and TRBJ2-7; D is unclear. CDR3 size: 14 residues. From germline, CDR1 is MNHEY and CDR2 SVGAGI. Trimming shortened V by 8 bases and J by 2 bases, and 16 bases separated the two germline ends. The CDR3 DNA reads TGTGCCAGCCGTAACGGTTCCCCACCCTACGAGCAGTACTTC. Translation gives CASRNGSPPYEQYF.

This clone was observed a handful of times. CDR3 DNA: TGTGCCAGCAGCTTAGGAGGGCGGGGGAATCAGCCCCAGCATTTT. This sequence encodes CASSLGGRGNQPQHF. The gene calls are TRBV7-8 and TRBJ1-5, with D maybe TRBD1 (5 bases). Germline CDR1 and CDR2: SGHVS and FQNEAQ. The CDR3 totals 15 residues. Trimming removed 1 base at V and 4 bases at J, with 11 bases between.

The rearrangement uses TRBV7-2 and TRBJ2-2; weak D call: TRBD2 (6 bases). CDR1 and CDR2 (germline): SGHTA, FQGNSA. V shed 4 bases and J shed 4 bases, with 16 bases lying between them. This CDR3 has 16 amino acids. This chain's CDR3 is CASSSFSGDRTGELFF. In DNA, the CDR3 is TGTGCCAGCAGCTCTTTCTCGGGGGATCGCACCGGGGAGCTGTTTTTT.

In its sample, this clone was seen once. The chain joins TRBV20-1 to TRBJ1-2; perhaps TRBD1 as D (6 bases). CDR3 size: 11 residues. CDR1 is DFQATT, CDR2 SNEGSKA, per germline (reference sequence). Trimming removed 6 bases from V and 6 bases from J, with 11 bases in between. DNA for the CDR3: TGCAGTGCGGGCCAGGGGCATGGCTACACCTTC. Translated, it gives CSAGQGHGYTF.

This chain joins TRBV5-5 and TRBJ1-3; possibly TRBD1 for D (6 bases). CDR1 and CDR2 (germline): SGHKS, YYEKEE (reference sequence). The V and J ends lost 1 base and 0 bases respectively, with 8 bases between them. This CDR3 is 15 amino acids long. The CDR3 protein is CASSLTDSSGNTIYF. CDR3 in DNA: TGTGCCAGCAGCTTGACGGACAGCTCTGGAAACACCATATATTTT.